This T cell receptor (beta chain) was retrieved from a study of blood T cell repertoires in COVID-19. This clone has just a few counts. The table came from immunoSEQ multiplex PCR; TCRdb's copy has only in-frame clones and leaves some out. The table has about 87,000 clones, approximately 82% seen once. V lost 1 base and J lost 0; bases outside the gene matches: 8. The CDR3 is 18 amino acids. Germline V lookup: CDR1 MGHRA, CDR2 YSYEKL. Input material: peripheral blood. This TCR was sampled from a woman in her 70s with acute or convalescent COVID-19. This chain connects TRBV4-1 to TRBJ1-3; 8 bases match TRBD1. CDR3 in amino acids: CASSQGHRGALSGNTIYF. The CDR3 nucleotides are TGCGCCAGCAGCCAAGGGCACAGGGGGGCCCTCTCTGGAAACACCATATATTTT.